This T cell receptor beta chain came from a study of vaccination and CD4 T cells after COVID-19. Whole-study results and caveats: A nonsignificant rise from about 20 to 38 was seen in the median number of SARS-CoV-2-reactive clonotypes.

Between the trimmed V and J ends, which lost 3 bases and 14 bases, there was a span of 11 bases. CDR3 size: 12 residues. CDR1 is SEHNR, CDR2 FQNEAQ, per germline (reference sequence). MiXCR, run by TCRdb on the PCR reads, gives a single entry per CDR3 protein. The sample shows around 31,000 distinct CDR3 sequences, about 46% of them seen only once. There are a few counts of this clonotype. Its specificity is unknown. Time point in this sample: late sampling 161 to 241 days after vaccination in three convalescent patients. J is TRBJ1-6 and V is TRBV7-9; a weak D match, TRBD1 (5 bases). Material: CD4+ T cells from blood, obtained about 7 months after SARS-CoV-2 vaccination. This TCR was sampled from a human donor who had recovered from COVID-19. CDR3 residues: CASSLGTDTLHF. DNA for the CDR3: TGTGCCAGCAGCTTGGGGACCGACACCCTCCACTTT.